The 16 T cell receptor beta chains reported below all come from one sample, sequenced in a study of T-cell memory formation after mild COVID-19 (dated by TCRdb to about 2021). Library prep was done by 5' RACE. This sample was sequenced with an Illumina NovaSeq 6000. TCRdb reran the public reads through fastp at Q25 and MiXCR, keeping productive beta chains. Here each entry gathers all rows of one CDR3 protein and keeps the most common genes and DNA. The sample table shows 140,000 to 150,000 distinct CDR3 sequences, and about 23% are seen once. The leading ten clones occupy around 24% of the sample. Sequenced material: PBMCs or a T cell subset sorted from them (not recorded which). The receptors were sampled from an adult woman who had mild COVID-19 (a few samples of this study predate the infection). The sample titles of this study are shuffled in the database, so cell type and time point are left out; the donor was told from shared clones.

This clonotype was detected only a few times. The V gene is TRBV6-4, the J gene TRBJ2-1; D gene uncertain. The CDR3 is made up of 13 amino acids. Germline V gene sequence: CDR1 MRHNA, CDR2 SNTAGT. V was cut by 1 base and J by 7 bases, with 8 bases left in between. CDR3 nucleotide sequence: TGTGCCAGCAGTGACTATGCCGGGAATGAGCAGTTCTTC. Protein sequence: CASSDYAGNEQFF.

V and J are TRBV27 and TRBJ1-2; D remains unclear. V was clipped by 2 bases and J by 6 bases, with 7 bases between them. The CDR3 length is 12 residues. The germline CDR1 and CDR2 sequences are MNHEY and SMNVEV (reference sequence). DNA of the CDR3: TGTGCCAGCAGTTTACCGGGTGATGGCTACACCTTC. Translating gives CASSLPGDGYTF.

The CDR3 DNA reads as TGTGCCAGCAGCTTGGTAGGGACAGCCATGAACACCGGGGAGCTGTTTTTT. This translates into CASSLVGTAMNTGELFF. The V call is TRBV5-5, the J call TRBJ2-2; 7 nucleotides line up with TRBD1. The trim removed 0 bases at V and 1 base at J, leaving 6 bases unmatched. The V gene's germline CDR1 is SGHKS and CDR2 YYEKEE (reference sequence). The CDR3 totals 17 residues.

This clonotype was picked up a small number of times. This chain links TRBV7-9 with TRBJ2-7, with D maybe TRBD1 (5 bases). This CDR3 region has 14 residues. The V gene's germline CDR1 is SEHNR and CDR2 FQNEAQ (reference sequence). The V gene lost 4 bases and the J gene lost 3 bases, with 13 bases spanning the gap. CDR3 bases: TGTGCCAGCAGCTCCCCCAGGGCTTTCTACGAGCAGTACTTC. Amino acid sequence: CASSSPRAFYEQYF.

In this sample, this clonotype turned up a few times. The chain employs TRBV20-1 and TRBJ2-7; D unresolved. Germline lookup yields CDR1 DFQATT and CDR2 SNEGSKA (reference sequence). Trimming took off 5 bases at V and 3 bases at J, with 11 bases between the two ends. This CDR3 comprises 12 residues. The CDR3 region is CSAWWSDYEQYF. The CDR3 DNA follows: TGCAGTGCTTGGTGGTCTGACTACGAGCAGTACTTC.

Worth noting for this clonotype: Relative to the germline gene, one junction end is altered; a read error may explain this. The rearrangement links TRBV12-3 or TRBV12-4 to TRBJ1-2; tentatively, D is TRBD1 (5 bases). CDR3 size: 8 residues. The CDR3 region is CASGAGDF. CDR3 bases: TGTGCCAGCGGGGCAGGAGACTTC.

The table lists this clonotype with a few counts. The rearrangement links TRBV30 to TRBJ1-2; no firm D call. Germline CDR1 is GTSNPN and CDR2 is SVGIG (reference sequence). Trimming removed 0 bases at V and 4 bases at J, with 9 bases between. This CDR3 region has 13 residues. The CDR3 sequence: CAWSVLGIYGYTF. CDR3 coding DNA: TGTGCCTGGAGTGTACTCGGTATCTATGGCTACACCTTC.

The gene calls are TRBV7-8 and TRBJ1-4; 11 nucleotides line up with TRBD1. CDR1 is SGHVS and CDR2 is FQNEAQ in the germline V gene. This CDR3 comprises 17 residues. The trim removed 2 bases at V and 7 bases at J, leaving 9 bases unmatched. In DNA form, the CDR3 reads TGTGCCAGCAGCTTATCTGGGACAGGGGGTCGGGGTGAAAAACTGTTTTTT. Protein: CASSLSGTGGRGEKLFF.

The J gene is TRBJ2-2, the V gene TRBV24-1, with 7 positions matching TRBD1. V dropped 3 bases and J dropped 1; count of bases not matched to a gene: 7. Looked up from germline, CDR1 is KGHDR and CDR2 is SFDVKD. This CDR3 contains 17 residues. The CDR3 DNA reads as TGTGCCACCAGTGATCAGCAACAGGGGCTGAACACCGGGGAGCTGTTTTTT. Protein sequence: CATSDQQQGLNTGELFF.

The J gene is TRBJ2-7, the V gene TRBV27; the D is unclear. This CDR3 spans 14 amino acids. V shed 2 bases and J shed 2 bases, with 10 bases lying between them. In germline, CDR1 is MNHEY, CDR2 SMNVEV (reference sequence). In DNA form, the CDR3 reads TGTGCCAGCAGTTTAGTAGCACAGCCCTACGAGCAGTACTTC. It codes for CASSLVAQPYEQYF.

In nucleotides, the CDR3 is TGTGCCAGCAGCCAATACGGGGCCCACTACGAGCAGTACTTC. This encodes CASSQYGAHYEQYF. This chain uses TRBV4-2 with TRBJ2-7, with D perhaps matching TRBD1 or TRBD2 (5 bases each). Germline values: CDR1 LGHNA, CDR2 YNFKEQ. V was cut by 2 bases and J by 3 bases, with 11 bases left in between. This CDR3 is 14 amino acids long.

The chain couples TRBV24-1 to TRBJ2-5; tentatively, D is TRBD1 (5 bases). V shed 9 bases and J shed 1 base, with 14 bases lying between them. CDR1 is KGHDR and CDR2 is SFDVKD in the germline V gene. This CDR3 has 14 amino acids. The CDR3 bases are TGTGCCACCTTCCCGCAGGGATCCCAAGAGACCCAGTACTTC. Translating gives CATFPQGSQETQYF.

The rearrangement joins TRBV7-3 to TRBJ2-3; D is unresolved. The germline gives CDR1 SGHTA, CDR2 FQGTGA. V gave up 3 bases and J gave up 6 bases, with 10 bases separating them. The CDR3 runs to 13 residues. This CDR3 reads CASSFHGSDTQYF. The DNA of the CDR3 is TGTGCCAGCAGCTTCCACGGGTCGGATACGCAGTATTTT.

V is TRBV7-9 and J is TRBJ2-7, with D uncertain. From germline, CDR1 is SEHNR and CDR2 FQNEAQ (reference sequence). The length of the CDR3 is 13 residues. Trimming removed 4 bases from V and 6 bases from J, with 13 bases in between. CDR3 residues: CASSYSDLAEQYF. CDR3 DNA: TGTGCCAGCAGCTACTCTGACCTGGCCGAGCAGTACTTC.

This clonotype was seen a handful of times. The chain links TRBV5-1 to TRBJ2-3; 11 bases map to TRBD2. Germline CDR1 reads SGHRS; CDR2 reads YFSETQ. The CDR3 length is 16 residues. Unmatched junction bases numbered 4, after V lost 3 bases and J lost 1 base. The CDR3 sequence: CASSSVLAGGTDTQYF. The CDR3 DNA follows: TGCGCCAGCAGCTCGGTACTAGCGGGGGGCACAGATACGCAGTATTTT.

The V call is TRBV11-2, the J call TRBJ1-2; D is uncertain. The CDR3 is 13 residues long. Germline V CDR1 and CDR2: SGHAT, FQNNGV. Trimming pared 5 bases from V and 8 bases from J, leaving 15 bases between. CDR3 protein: CASSPTGGYGYTF. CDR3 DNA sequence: TGTGCCAGCAGCCCCACGGGAGGGTACGGCTACACCTTC. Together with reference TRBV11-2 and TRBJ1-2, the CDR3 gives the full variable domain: EAGVAQSPRYKIIEKRQSVAFWCNPISGHATLYWYQQILGQGPKLLIQFQNNGVVDDSQLPKDRFSAERLKGVDSTLKIQPAKLEDSAVYLCASSPTGGYGYTFGSGTRLTVV.